Following are 22 T cell receptor beta chains from one sample sequenced in a study of CXCR3-negative and CXCR3-positive naive CD8 T cells. Notes on the study in general: TRB CDR3s of CXCR3-positive naive cells were more hydrophobic than those of CXCR3-negative naive cells.

Antigens for these TCRs are unknown. Carrying UMI labels, the TRB cDNA libraries were prepared through 5' RACE. TCRdb re-called the 5' RACE reads and catalogs CDR3 proteins one per entry, DNA excluded. The sample holds tens of thousands of distinct CDR3 sequences. Input material: naive CXCR3+ CD8+ T cells from blood. Subset meaning: CD45RO-CCR7+CD27+CD95- naive CD8+ T cells expressing CXCR3 (TNR3+). The receptors were sampled from a human donor in good health. Some clones in this sample may be carry-over from other donors' samples.

This chain uses TRBV7-9 with TRBJ1-2; absent DNA, TCRdb's TRBD1 call cannot be checked. Germline V CDR1 and CDR2: SEHNR, FQNEAQ (reference sequence). The CDR3 runs 13 residues. CDR3 in amino acids: CASSLQGRDGYTF.

V is TRBV6-2 or TRBV6-3 and J is TRBJ2-5; TCRdb reports TRBD2, a call that lacks DNA to check it against. Germline V CDR1 and CDR2: MNHEY, SVGEGT. The CDR3 loop spans 14 amino acids. The CDR3 sequence is CASSYGEGSETQYF.

V gene TRBV12-3 or TRBV12-4 combines with J gene TRBJ2-5; no DNA is available, so the TRBD2 call from TCRdb remains unchecked. The CDR3 totals 17 residues. The chain's CDR3 is CASSQAWGAEVQETQYF.

This rearrangement joins TRBV7-2 to TRBJ2-7; TCRdb's D call of TRBD1 is untestable without DNA. The CDR3 is 14 residues long. Germline loops: CDR1 SGHTA, CDR2 FQGNSA. CDR3 region: CASSLTGQGVEQYF.

V usage is TRBV2 and J usage is TRBJ1-1; TCRdb's D call of TRBD1 is untestable without DNA. This CDR3 is built from 11 residues. Germline V gene data show CDR1 as SNHLY and CDR2 as FYNNEI. The CDR3 is CAIRGDAEAFF.

The chain has TRBV28 and TRBJ1-5. CDR3 length equals 15 residues. Germline assignment: CDR1 MDHEN and CDR2 SYDVKM. This CDR3 is CASSPLPDLNQPQHF.

The V call is TRBV7-2, the J call TRBJ2-7; as DNA is missing, the TRBD1 call by TCRdb cannot be tested. This CDR3 is built from 16 residues. From germline, CDR1 is SGHTA and CDR2 FQGNSA. The CDR3 spells CASSPRAPGGMYEQYF.

The CDR3 reads CASSQSLAQTADTQYF. This chain links TRBV5-6 with TRBJ2-3; TCRdb's D call of TRBD2 is untestable without DNA. The CDR3 consists of 16 residues. Germline V CDR1 and CDR2: SGHDT, YYEEEE.

The V and J genes are TRBV7-9 and TRBJ2-7; TCRdb gives TRBD1 as the D gene, but with no DNA this cannot be confirmed. This CDR3 contains 14 residues. Germline V gene data show CDR1 as SEHNR and CDR2 as FQNEAQ (reference sequence). CDR3 sequence: CASSSPTGDYEQYF.

The chain has TRBV12-3 or TRBV12-4 and TRBJ1-1. This CDR3 has 14 residues. The CDR3: CASSSSVLNTEAFF.

This chain joins TRBV6-5 and TRBJ2-7; the TCRdb call, TRBD2, lacks DNA for checking. The germline CDR1 and CDR2 sequences are MNHEY and SVGAGI. CDR3 size: 14 residues. The CDR3 loop is CASNPGLQSYEQYF.

The chain carries TRBV29-1 and TRBJ2-1; as DNA is missing, the TRBD2 call by TCRdb cannot be tested. The CDR3 extends over 14 amino acids. The germline CDR1 and CDR2 sequences are SQVTM and ANQGSEA. CDR3 residues: CSVETSGAYNEQFF.

This chain links TRBV7-6 with TRBJ2-7; the TRBD1 assignment by TCRdb is unverifiable without DNA. This CDR3 contains 14 residues. Germline values: CDR1 SGHVS, CDR2 FNYEAQ. CDR3 residues: CASSRATESYEQYF.

The gene calls are TRBV19 and TRBJ2-1; TCRdb names TRBD2, which stays unverified in the absence of DNA. The CDR3 totals 15 residues. Germline loops: CDR1 LNHDA, CDR2 SQIVND (reference sequence). The CDR3 region is CASSASGSSYNEQFF. Full variable domain (remainder filled in from reference TRBV19 and TRBJ2-1): DGGITQSPKYLFRKEGQNVTLSCEQNLNHDAMYWYRQDPGQGLRLIYYSQIVNDFQKGDIAEGYSVSREKKESFPLTVTSAQKNPTAFYLCASSASGSSYNEQFFGPGTRLTVL.

CDR3 sequence: CASSRLRTGELFF. V is TRBV14 and J is TRBJ2-2; the TCRdb call, TRBD2, lacks DNA for checking. The CDR3 runs 13 residues. Per germline, CDR1 SGHDN and CDR2 FVKESK.

The V and J genes are TRBV4-1 and TRBJ2-7; TCRdb indicates TRBD1, and absent DNA this call remains unverified. The length of the CDR3 is 11 residues. Germline CDR1 and CDR2: MGHRA and YSYEKL. The CDR3 loop is CASSQDGGQYF.

The CDR3 protein is CASSLVGSLIWDTQYF. The chain carries TRBV7-8 and TRBJ2-3. Germline V gene lookup returns CDR1 SGHVS and CDR2 FQNEAQ. There are 16 residues in the CDR3.

This chain connects TRBV6-2 or TRBV6-3 to TRBJ1-5. This CDR3 is 14 amino acids long. Germline V CDR1 and CDR2: MNHEY, SVGEGT. CDR3 residues: CASSPGPFDQPQHF.

The V gene is TRBV20-1, the J gene TRBJ1-2; TCRdb names TRBD1, which stays unverified in the absence of DNA. The CDR3 is 14 residues long. In germline, CDR1 is DFQATT, CDR2 SNEGSKA (reference sequence). The CDR3: CSARRDRSNYGYTF.

This chain uses TRBV7-2 with TRBJ2-7; with no DNA, the TCRdb D assignment of TRBD1 cannot be verified. The CDR3 runs 14 residues. Germline CDR1 is SGHTA and CDR2 is FQGNSA. This CDR3 is CAGNPGGPTYEQYF.

This chain links TRBV7-9 with TRBJ1-5. The CDR3 sequence is 14 residues long. The germline V gene has CDR1 SEHNR and CDR2 FQNEAQ (reference sequence). CDR3 residues: CASSPAGSNQPQHF.

CDR3 region: CASSPLTEAFF. The chain joins TRBV28 to TRBJ1-1. The CDR3 has 11 amino acids. Germline V gives CDR1 MDHEN, CDR2 SYDVKM.